Here is one T cell receptor (beta chain) with its context. Produced via immunoSEQ multiplex PCR; TCRdb's table is partial and in-frame only. The sample records 85,000 to 90,000 clones, around 90% being singletons. This entry is derived from a study of control samples from healthy donors and cancer patients. V was shortened by 4 bases and J by 3 bases, with 10 bases between the two germline ends. The CDR3 has 13 residues. Germline CDR1 is SGDLS and CDR2 is YYNGEE. The sample comprised PBMCs. V usage is TRBV9 and J usage is TRBJ1-2; D is undetermined. The sequence was obtained from a woman aged 45-65 years with colorectal cancer. CDR3 amino acids: CASSLRVDYGYTF. The CDR3 bases are TGTGCCAGCAGCCTCCGGGTAGACTATGGCTACACCTTC.